This TCR beta chain was obtained from a study of identical twins (dated by TCRdb to between 2015 and 2016). The study in broad terms: TCR alpha and beta repertoires from monozygotic twins, unrelated adults of various ages and cord blood were deep-sequenced to test whether fetal clonotypes persist. To rule out contamination, replicate twin experiments were performed at different times with different library preparation protocols. What the work shows at the level of the full study, not this receptor alone: Excess twin sharing in beta out-of-frame sequences was weaker because fewer shared sequences lowered the signal-to-noise ratio. In monozygotic twins, out-of-frame TCR alpha sharing was systematically underestimated by recombination models, although the models agreed with sharing between unrelated individuals. Because the same donors could not be followed over many years, conclusions were based on cross-sectional statistical analysis. Invariant T cells such as MAIT and iNKT could partly confound zero-insertion analyses, although diverse VJ usage argued against such confounding for most clonotypes. Compared with coincidental sharing between unrelated individuals, an excess of low generation-probability sequences was observed among out-of-frame TCR alpha sequences shared between twins. Abundant cord blood beta clonotypes had fewer insertions, young adult naive repertoires showed a similar but weaker trend, and memory repertoires showed no such trend.

This clonotype was detected ten times or more. The antigen this receptor binds is unknown. One base away there is no much larger clone; base qualities are not given. Every donor was a healthy Caucasian. The twin cohort comprised three pairs of female monozygotic twins, all aged about 18 to 30 years. Miltenyi CD45RO+ enrichment and human naive T-cell isolation kits were used to isolate memory (CD45RO+) and naive T cells from PBMC. The CDR3 sequence holds 16 residues, the cysteine and phenylalanine included. This entry keeps only the CDR3 DNA: 48 bases, framed from base 1. Taken from the germline V gene (reference sequence), the CDR1 and CDR2 loops are LGHDT and YNNKEL. V is shortened by 1 base, J by 0 bases, and the region joining them spans 10 bases. Receptor amplification or capture employed 5' RACE. The instrument given in TCRdb is Illumina HiSeq 2000. A universal primer binding site was added through template switching, and the final cDNA carried a unique molecular identifier so that TCR cDNA molecules could be counted accurately. Specific primers in the conserved constant-segment region were used to synthesize first-strand cDNA for the TCR alpha and beta chains. Each cDNA library was double barcoded, with a SMART-Mk sample barcode plus Illumina barcodes, to control for contamination. Two successive PCR steps introduced TruSeq adapter sequences along with Illumina sample barcodes. Sequencing of the TCR alpha and beta cDNA libraries was done on the Illumina HiSeq platform using custom primers. The study's processing was this. Unique molecular identifiers were extracted from raw reads with MiGEC, and CDR3 positions were determined with MiXCR. Recombination models were inferred per individual with the repgenHMM and IGoR tools using an EM algorithm. The tcR package in R was used for shared clonotype analysis, with sharing normalized by the product of cloneset sizes. To study raw recombination without the effects of thymic and clonal selection, out-of-frame nonproductive sequences were analyzed. The public reads were run again by TCRdb, first through fastp at Q25 and then through MiXCR, and only productive beta chains were kept. Each CDR3 protein gets just one entry, which takes the most common genes and DNA from the rows behind it. None of the V and J calls come from the authors' own analysis; TCRdb made them. The sample profile shows around 300,000 distinct CDR3 sequences; approximately 8.5% of them were found once. The ten top clones hold 2% to 2.5% of the sample.

These same data were also listed under a study on yellow fever vaccine responses in identical twins. Taken from the second paper: According to the authors, in identical twins the way T cells responded to vaccination appeared partly convergent and partly personalized. In the study, vaccine-responding T cell clones were precisely tracked in identical twins.

The clonotype comes from a young woman in good health. Sample: memory (CD45RO+) T cells sorted from blood. In the paper's terms, the cell subset or site label means: CD45RO+ enriched T cells. The chain is assembled from TRBV3-1 and TRBJ2-1; the D assignment is uncertain and may be TRBD1 or TRBD2, with 6 bases supporting each. The DNA sequence is TGTGCCAGCAGCCAAGTGGAGGGGGGCTCCTACAATGAGCAGTTCTTC. Translated, it reads CASSQVEGGSYNEQFF.